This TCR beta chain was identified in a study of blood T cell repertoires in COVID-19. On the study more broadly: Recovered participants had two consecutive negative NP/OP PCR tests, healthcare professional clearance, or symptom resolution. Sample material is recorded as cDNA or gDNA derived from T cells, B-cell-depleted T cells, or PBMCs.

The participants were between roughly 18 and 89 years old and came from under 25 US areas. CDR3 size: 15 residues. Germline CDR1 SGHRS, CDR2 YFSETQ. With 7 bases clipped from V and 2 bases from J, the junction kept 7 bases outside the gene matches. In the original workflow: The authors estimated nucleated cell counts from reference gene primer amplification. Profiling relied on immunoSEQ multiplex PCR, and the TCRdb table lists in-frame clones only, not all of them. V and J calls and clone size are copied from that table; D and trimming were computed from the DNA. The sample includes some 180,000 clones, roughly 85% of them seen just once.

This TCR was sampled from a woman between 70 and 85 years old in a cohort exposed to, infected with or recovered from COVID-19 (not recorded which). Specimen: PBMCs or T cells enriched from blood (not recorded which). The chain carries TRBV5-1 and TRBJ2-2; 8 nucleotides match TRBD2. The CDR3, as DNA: TGCGCCAGCTCGCGGGGGGCCTTAAACACCGGGGAGCTGTTTTTT. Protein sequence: CASSRGALNTGELFF.